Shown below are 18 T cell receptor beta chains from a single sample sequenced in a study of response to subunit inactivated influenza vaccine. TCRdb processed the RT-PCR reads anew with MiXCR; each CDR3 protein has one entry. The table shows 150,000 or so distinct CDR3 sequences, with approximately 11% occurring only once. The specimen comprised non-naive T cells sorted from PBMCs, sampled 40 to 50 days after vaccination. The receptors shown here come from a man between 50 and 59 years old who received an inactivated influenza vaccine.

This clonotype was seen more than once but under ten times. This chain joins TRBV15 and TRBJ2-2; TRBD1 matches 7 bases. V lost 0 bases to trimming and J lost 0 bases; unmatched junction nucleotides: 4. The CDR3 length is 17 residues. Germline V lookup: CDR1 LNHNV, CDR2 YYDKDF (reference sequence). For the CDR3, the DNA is TGTGCCACCAGCAGAGATAGGACAGGAGCGAACACCGGGGAGCTGTTTTTT. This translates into CATSRDRTGANTGELFF. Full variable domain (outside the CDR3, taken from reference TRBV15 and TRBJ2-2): DAMVIQNPRYQVTQFGKPVTLSCSQTLNHNVMYWYQQKSSQAPKLLFHYYDKDFNNEADTPDNFQSRRPNTSFCFLDIRSPGLGDTAMYLCATSRDRTGANTGELFFGEGSRLTVL.

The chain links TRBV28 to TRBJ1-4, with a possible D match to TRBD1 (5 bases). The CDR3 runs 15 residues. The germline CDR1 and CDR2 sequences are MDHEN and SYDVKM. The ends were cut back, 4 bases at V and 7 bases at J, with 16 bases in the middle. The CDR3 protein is CASSSGTRVGEKLFF. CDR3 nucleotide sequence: TGTGCCAGCAGTTCCGGGACCCGAGTCGGTGAAAAACTGTTTTTT.

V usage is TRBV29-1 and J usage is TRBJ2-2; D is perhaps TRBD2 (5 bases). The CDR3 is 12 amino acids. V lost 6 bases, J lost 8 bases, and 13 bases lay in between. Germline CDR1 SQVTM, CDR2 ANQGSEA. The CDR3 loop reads CSVERGAGELFF. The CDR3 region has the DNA TGCAGCGTCGAACGGGGTGCTGGGGAGCTGTTTTTT.

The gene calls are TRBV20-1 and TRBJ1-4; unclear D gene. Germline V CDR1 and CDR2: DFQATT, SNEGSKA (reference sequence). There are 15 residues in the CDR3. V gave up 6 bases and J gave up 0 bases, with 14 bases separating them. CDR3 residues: CSASPDGATNEKLFF. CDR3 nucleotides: TGCAGTGCATCTCCCGACGGTGCAACTAATGAAAAACTGTTTTTT.

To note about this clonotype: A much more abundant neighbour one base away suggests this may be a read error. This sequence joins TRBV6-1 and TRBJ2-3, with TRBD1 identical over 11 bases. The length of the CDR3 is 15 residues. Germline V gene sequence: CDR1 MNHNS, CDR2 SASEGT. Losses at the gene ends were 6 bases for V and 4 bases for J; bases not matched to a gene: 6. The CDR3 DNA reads TGTGCCAGCAGCTTTCCGGGACAGGGGGCAGATACGCAGTATTTT. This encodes CASSFPGQGADTQYF.

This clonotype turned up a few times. This CDR3 reads CASRYLGGTGANVLTF. The CDR3 bases are TGTGCCAGCAGGTACTTAGGGGGCACTGGGGCCAACGTCCTGACTTTC. The chain recombines TRBV27 with TRBJ2-6; the match to TRBD1 covers 7 bases. Germline trimming cut 6 bases from V and 2 bases from J; bases unmatched to any gene: 7. Germline values: CDR1 MNHEY, CDR2 SMNVEV (reference sequence). The CDR3 length is 16 residues.

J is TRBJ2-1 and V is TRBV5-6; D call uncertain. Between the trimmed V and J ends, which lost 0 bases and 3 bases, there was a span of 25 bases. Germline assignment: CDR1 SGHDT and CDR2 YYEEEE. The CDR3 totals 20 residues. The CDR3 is CASSLGTGSRQRVLYNEQFF. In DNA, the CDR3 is TGTGCCAGCAGCTTGGGTACCGGTAGCCGGCAGCGCGTCCTCTACAATGAGCAGTTCTTC.

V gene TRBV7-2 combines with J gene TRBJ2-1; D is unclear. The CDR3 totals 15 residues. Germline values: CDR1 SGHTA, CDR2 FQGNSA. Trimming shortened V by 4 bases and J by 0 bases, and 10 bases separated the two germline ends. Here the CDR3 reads CASSSDSYSYNEQFF. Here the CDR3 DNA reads TGTGCCAGCAGCTCTGATTCTTACTCCTACAATGAGCAGTTCTTC.

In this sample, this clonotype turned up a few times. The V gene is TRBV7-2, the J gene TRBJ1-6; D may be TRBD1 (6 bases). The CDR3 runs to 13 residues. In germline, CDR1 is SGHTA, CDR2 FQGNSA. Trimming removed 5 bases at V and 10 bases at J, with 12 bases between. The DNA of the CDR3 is TGTGCCAGCAGCCGGGACACTCTCTCACCCCTCCACTTT. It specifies CASSRDTLSPLHF.

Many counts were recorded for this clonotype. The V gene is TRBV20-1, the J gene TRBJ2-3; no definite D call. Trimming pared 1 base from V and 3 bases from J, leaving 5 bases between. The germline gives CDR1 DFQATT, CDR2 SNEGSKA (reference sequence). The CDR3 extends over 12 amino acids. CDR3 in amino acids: CSARGGTDTQYF. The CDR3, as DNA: TGCAGTGCTAGAGGTGGGACAGATACGCAGTATTTT.

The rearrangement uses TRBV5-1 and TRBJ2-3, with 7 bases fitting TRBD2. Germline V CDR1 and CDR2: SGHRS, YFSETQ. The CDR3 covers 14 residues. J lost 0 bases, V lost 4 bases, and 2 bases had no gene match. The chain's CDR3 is CASSRGESTDTQYF. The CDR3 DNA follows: TGCGCCAGCAGCCGGGGGGAAAGCACAGATACGCAGTATTTT.

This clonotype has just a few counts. CDR3 DNA: TGTGCCAGCAGTTTATTTTCCGGACAGGGCAGTACGGGGTTCGATAATTCGCAGTATTTT. It is translated as CASSLFSGQGSTGFDNSQYF. J is TRBJ2-3 and V is TRBV28, with 8 positions matching TRBD1. Germline V gene sequence: CDR1 MDHEN, CDR2 SYDVKM. This CDR3 is built from 20 residues. V shed 1 base, J shed 10 bases, and the junction held 25 bases outside the gene matches.

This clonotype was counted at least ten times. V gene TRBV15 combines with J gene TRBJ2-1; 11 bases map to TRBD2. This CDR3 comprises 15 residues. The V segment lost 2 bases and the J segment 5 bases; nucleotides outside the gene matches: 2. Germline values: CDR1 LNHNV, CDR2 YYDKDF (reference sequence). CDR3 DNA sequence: TGTGCCACCAGCAGAACTAGCGGGGGAAACAATGAGCAGTTCTTC. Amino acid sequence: CATSRTSGGNNEQFF.

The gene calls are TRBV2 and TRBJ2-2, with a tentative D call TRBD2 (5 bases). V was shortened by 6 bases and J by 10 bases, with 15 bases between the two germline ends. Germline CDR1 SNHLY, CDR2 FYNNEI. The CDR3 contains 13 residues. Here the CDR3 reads CASSITRGTELFF. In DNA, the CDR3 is TGTGCCAGCAGCATTACTAGAGGCACGGAGCTGTTTTTT.

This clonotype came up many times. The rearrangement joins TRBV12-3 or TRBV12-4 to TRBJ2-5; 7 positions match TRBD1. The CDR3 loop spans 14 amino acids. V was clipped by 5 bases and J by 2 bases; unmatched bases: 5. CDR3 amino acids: CASSPGTDQETQYF. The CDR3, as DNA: TGTGCCAGCAGTCCCGGGACAGATCAAGAGACCCAGTACTTC.

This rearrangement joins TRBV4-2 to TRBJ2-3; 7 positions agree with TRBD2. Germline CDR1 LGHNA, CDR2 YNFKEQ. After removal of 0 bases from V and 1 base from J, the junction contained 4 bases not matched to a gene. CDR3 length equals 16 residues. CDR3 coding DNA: TGTGCCAGCAGCCAAGATGGAACTAGCGGCACAGATACGCAGTATTTT. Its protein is CASSQDGTSGTDTQYF.

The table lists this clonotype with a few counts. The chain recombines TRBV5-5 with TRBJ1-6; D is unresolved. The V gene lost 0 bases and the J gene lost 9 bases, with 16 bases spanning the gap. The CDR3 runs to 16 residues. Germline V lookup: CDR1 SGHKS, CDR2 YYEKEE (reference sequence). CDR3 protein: CASSLAPTGLGSPLHF. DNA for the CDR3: TGTGCCAGCAGCTTGGCCCCCACGGGTTTAGGTTCACCCCTCCACTTT.

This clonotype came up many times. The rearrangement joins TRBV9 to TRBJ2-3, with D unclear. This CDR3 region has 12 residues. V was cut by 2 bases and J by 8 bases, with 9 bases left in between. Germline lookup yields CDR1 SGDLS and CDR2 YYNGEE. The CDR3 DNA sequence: TGTGCCAGCAGCGTTGGCTTGGGTACGCAGTATTTT. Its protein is CASSVGLGTQYF.